The subject of this entry is one T cell receptor (beta chain). The record originates from a study of blood T cell repertoires in COVID-19. Whole-study context: Acute and convalescent COVID-19 specimens originated in the United States, Italy and Spain. In each case, the material was cDNA or gDNA derived from T cells, B-cell-depleted T cells, or PBMCs.

Germline CDR1 reads LNHDA; CDR2 reads SQIVND (reference sequence). This CDR3 is built from 15 residues. The trim removed 5 bases at V and 7 bases at J, leaving 6 bases unmatched. In the study's own analysis: From reference gene primer amplification, estimates of nucleated cell counts were derived. Generated by immunoSEQ multiplex PCR, the TCRdb table keeps only in-frame clones and is missing some. D and trimming come from the DNA, and the V and J calls and clone size come from that table. The data show around 250,000 clones, about nine tenths seen once. This TCR was recovered from a man aged 55 to 70 with acute or convalescent COVID-19. The chain combines TRBV19 with TRBJ1-4; the match to TRBD1 covers 11 bases. Sequenced sample: peripheral blood. The DNA for the CDR3 is TGTGCCAGTAGTCCTTGGACAGGGGGCCGTGAAAAACTGTTTTTT. Its translation: CASSPWTGGREKLFF. The complete variable domain, with remaining parts taken from reference TRBV19 and TRBJ1-4, reads DGGITQSPKYLFRKEGQNVTLSCEQNLNHDAMYWYRQDPGQGLRLIYYSQIVNDFQKGDIAEGYSVSREKKESFPLTVTSAQKNPTAFYLCASSPWTGGREKLFFGSGTQLSVL.